This T cell receptor (beta chain) derives from a study of blood T cell repertoires in COVID-19. Study-level background: Whether acute or convalescent, the COVID-19 samples came from the United States, Italy and Spain. From T cells, B-cell-depleted T cells, or PBMCs came the material, which was cDNA or gDNA.

V gave up 3 bases and J gave up 1 base; unmatched junction bases: 2. The CDR3 is 14 residues long. Looked up from germline, CDR1 is GTSNPN and CDR2 is SVGIG (reference sequence). Original processing methods: Amplification of reference gene primers provided the estimated nucleated cell counts. The data were produced by immunoSEQ multiplex PCR, yet TCRdb's version contains in-frame clones alone and is incomplete. V, J and clone size are those of that table, while D and trimming were read from the DNA. The sample has 70,000 or so clones, 86% seen once; the top ten hold roughly 2%. This TCR was recovered from a man aged 25 to 40 with acute or convalescent COVID-19. The chain recombines TRBV30 with TRBJ2-3, with 9 bases fitting TRBD2. The sample was peripheral blood. CDR3 bases: TGTGCCTGGAGCCGGACTAGCGGCACAGATACGCAGTATTTT. Translated: CAWSRTSGTDTQYF.